One and the same sample provided the 9 T cell receptor beta chains below, sequenced in a study of blood T cell repertoires in COVID-19. Repertoires were generated with immunoSEQ multiplex PCR, while TCRdb's copy carries only in-frame clones and drops some. This table has about 160,000 clones, approximately 84% appearing once. The material sequenced was PBMCs or T cells enriched from blood (not recorded which). These TCRs come from a woman aged 40 to 49 with acute COVID-19.

The count of this clone is one. The chain carries TRBV9 and TRBJ1-3, with D unclear. The CDR3 loop spans 16 amino acids. Germline CDR1 and CDR2: SGDLS and YYNGEE. V shed 3 bases and J shed 0 bases, with 13 bases lying between them. The CDR3 nucleotides read TGTGCCAGCAGCGCTCCAGGAACTCTCTCTGGAAACACCATATATTTT. Amino acids: CASSAPGTLSGNTIYF.

V usage is TRBV6-5 and J usage is TRBJ1-1; the D is unclear. The germline gives CDR1 MNHEY, CDR2 SVGAGI. Trimming took off 9 bases at V and 7 bases at J, with 12 bases between the two ends. This CDR3 spans 11 amino acids. This CDR3 reads CASLAEGEAFF. CDR3 DNA sequence: TGTGCCAGTTTAGCCGAGGGTGAAGCTTTCTTT.

The CDR3 loop is CASNLGGLYGYTF. CDR3 nucleotide sequence: TGTGCCAGCAATCTCGGGGGACTTTATGGCTACACCTTC. The chain joins TRBV3-1 (or the pseudogene TRBV3-2) to TRBJ1-2, with D possibly being TRBD1 (5 bases). Trimming left V 7 bases short and J 5 bases short, with 14 bases between. This CDR3 spans 13 amino acids. In germline, CDR1 is LGHDT, CDR2 YNNKEL (reference sequence).

The chain couples TRBV7-6 to TRBJ2-3, with unresolved D. V lost 5 bases to trimming and J lost 3 bases, with 9 bases between them. The CDR3 is 13 residues long. Looked up from germline, CDR1 is SGHVS and CDR2 is FNYEAQ. CDR3 sequence (DNA): TGTGCCAGCAGCCCCCTTGCGACAGATACGCAGTATTTT. This sequence encodes CASSPLATDTQYF.

This chain links TRBV7-9 with TRBJ1-1; TRBD1 matches 10 bases. Per the germline V gene, CDR1 is SEHNR and CDR2 is FQNEAQ (reference sequence). The V and J ends lost 3 bases and 4 bases, in that order; junction bases with no gene match: 17. The CDR3 runs to 19 residues. The CDR3 region is CASSFPFPGQGRIGTEAFF. In nucleotides, the CDR3 is TGTGCCAGCAGCTTCCCCTTCCCGGGACAGGGGCGGATTGGCACTGAAGCTTTCTTT.

The V and J genes are TRBV10-1 and TRBJ1-2; D not resolved. The germline V gene has CDR1 WNHNN and CDR2 SYGVQD (reference sequence). The CDR3 runs to 13 residues. Trimming took 3 bases from V and 0 from J, leaving 5 bases between them. The CDR3 region has the DNA TGCGCCAGCAGTGAAACTCCTAACTATGGCTACACCTTC. Its protein product is CASSETPNYGYTF.

The genes are TRBV5-8 and TRBJ2-1; 16 bases match TRBD2. Trimming took 0 bases from V and 9 from J; bases not matched to a gene: 15. CDR1 SGHTS and CDR2 YDEGEE come from the germline V gene. The CDR3 runs to 20 residues. The DNA for the CDR3 is TGTGCCAGCAGCTTGGAGCTTTGGACGGGGACTAGCGGGAGGGTCACTGAGCAGTTCTTC. It encodes CASSLELWTGTSGRVTEQFF.

The chain couples TRBV20-1 to TRBJ2-5; maybe TRBD2 (5 bases). The CDR3 is 12 residues long. V gave up 3 bases and J gave up 4 bases, with 9 bases separating them. CDR1 is DFQATT, CDR2 SNEGSKA, per germline (reference sequence). The CDR3 reads CSASAGGETQYF. As DNA, the CDR3 is TGCAGTGCTAGTGCGGGTGGAGAGACCCAGTACTTC.

The table lists this clone with a count of one. The V call is TRBV7-9, the J call TRBJ1-2; 7 bases map to TRBD1. The V segment lost 4 bases and the J segment 5 bases; nucleotides outside the gene matches: 4. CDR1 is SEHNR and CDR2 is FQNEAQ in the germline V gene (reference sequence). This CDR3 spans 13 amino acids. The CDR3 here is CASSWDSSYGYTF. The DNA of the CDR3 is TGTGCCAGCAGCTGGGACAGTTCTTATGGCTACACCTTC. The variable domain in full, with the rest retrieved from reference TRBV7-9 and TRBJ1-2, is DTGVSQNPRHKITKRGQNVTFRCDPISEHNRLYWYRQTLGQGPEFLTYFQNEAQLEKSRLLSDRFSAERPKGSFSTLEIQRTEQGDSAMYLCASSWDSSYGYTFGSGTRLTVV.